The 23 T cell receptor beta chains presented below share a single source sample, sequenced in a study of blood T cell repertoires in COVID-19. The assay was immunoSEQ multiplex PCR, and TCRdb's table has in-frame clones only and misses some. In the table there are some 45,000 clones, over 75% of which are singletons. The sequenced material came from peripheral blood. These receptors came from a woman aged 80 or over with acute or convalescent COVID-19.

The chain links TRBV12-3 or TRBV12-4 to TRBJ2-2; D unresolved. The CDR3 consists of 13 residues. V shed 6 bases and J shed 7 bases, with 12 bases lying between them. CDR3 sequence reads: CASRLVSGGELFF. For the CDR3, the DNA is TGTGCCAGCAGGCTCGTCTCGGGCGGGGAGCTGTTTTTT.

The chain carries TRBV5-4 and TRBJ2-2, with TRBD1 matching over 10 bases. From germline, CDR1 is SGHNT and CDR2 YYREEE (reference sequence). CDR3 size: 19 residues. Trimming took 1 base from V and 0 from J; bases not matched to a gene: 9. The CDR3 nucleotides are TGTGCCAGCAGCTTGACCGGGACAGGGGCTCCCGCGAACACCGGGGAGCTGTTTTTT. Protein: CASSLTGTGAPANTGELFF.

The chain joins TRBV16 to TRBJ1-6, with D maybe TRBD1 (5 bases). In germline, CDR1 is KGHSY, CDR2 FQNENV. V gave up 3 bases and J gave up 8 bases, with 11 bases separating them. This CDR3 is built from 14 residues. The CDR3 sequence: CASSHRQKDSPLHF. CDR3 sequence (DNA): TGTGCCAGCAGCCACAGACAGAAGGATTCACCCCTCCACTTT.

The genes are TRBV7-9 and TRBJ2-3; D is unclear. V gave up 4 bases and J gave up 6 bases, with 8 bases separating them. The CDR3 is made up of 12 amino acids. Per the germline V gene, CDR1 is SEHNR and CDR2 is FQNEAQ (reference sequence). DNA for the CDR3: TGTGCCAGCAGCTCAACAGAGGATACGCAGTATTTT. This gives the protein CASSSTEDTQYF.

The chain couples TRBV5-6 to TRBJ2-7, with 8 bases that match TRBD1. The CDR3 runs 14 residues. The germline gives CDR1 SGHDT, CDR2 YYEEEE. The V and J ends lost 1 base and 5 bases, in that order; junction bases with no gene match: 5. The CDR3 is CASSLLGQGNEQYF. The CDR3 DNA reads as TGTGCCAGCAGCTTGCTAGGACAGGGAAACGAGCAGTACTTC.

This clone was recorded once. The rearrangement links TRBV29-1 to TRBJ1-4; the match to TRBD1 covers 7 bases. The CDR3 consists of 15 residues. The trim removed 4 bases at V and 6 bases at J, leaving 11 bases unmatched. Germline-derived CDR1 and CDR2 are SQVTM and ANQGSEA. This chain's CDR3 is CSVGRGNRGDEKLFF. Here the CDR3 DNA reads TGCAGCGTTGGAAGGGGAAACAGGGGTGATGAAAAACTGTTTTTT.

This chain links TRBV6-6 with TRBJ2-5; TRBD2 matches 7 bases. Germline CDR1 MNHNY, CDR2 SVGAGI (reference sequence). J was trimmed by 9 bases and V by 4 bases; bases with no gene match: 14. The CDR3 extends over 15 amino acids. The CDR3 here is CASSSPQGGRKAQYF. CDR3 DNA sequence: TGTGCCAGCAGTTCACCACAAGGCGGGAGAAAGGCCCAGTACTTC.

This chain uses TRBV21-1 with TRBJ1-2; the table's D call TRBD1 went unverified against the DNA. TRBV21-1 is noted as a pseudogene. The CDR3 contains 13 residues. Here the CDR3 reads CASTGAGANGYTF. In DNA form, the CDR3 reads TGTGCCAGCACCGGAGCAGGGGCTAATGGCTACACCTTC.

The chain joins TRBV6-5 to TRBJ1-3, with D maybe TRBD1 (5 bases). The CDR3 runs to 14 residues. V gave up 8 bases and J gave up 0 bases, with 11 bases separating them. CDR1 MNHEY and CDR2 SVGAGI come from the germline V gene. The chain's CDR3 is CASSTGGSGNTIYF. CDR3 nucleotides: TGTGCCAGCTCCACCGGGGGCTCTGGAAACACCATATATTTT.

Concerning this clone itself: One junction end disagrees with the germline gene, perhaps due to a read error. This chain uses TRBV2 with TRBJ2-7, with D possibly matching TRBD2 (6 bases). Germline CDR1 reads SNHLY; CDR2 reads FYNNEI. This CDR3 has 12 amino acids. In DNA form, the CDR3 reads TGTGCCAGCAGTGAAGGTGGGAGGCCCGGGGACTTC. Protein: CASSEGGRPGDF.

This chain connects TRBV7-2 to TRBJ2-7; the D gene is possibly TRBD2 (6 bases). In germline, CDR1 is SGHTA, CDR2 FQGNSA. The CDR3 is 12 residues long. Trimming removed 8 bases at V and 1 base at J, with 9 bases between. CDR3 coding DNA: TGTGCCAGCCGTGGGGGGTCCTACGAGCAGTACTTC. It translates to CASRGGSYEQYF. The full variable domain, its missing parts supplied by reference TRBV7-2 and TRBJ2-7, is GAGVSQSPSNKVTEKGKDVELRCDPISGHTALYWYRQSLGQGLEFLIYFQGNSAPDKSGLPSDRFSAERTGGSVSTLTIQRTQQEDSAVYLCASRGGSYEQYFGPGTRLTVT.

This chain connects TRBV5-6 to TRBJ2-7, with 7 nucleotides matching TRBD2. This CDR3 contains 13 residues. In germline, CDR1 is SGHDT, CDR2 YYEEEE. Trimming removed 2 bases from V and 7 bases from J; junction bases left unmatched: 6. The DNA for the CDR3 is TGTGCCAGCAGCTTTGTGGGAGCGGGGGAGCAGTACTTC. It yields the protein CASSFVGAGEQYF.

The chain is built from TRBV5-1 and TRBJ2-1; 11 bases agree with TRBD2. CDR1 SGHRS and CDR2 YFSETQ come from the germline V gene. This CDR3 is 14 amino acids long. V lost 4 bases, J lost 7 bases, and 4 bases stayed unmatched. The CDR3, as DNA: TGCGCCAGCAGCAACAGACTAGCGGGAAATGAGCAGTTCTTC. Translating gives CASSNRLAGNEQFF.

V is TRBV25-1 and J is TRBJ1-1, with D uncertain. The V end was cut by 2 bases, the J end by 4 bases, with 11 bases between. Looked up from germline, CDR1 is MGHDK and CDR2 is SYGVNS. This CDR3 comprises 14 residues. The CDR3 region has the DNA TGTGCCAGCAGTGAAATGGGCAGGTCCACTGAAGCTTTCTTT. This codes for CASSEMGRSTEAFF.

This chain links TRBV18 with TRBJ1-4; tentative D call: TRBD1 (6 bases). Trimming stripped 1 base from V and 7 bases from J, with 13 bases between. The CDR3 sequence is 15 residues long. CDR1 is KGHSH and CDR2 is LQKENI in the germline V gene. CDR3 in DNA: TGTGCCAGCTCACCACTGGGGGCAGGCGGTGAAAAACTGTTTTTT. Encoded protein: CASSPLGAGGEKLFF.

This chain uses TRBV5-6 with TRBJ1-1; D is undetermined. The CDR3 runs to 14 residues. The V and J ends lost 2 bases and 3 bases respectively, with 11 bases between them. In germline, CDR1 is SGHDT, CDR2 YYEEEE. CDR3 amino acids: CASSFFGVDTEAFF. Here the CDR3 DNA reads TGTGCCAGCAGCTTTTTTGGAGTTGACACTGAAGCTTTCTTT.

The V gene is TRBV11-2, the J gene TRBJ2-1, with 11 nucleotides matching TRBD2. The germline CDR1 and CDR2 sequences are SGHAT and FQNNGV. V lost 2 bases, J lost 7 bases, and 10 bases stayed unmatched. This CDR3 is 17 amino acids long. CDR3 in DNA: TGTGCCAGCAGCTTACGCCTTACTAGCGGGAGATGGAATGAGCAGTTCTTC. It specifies CASSLRLTSGRWNEQFF. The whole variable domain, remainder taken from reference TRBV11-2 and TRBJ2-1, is EAGVAQSPRYKIIEKRQSVAFWCNPISGHATLYWYQQILGQGPKLLIQFQNNGVVDDSQLPKDRFSAERLKGVDSTLKIQPAKLEDSAVYLCASSLRLTSGRWNEQFFGPGTRLTVL.

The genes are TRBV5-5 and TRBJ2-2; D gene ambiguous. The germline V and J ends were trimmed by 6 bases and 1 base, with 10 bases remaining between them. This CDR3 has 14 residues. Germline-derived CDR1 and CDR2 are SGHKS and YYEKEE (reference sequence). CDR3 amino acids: CASMKALNTGELFF. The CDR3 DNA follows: TGTGCCAGCATGAAAGCGCTGAACACCGGGGAGCTGTTTTTT.

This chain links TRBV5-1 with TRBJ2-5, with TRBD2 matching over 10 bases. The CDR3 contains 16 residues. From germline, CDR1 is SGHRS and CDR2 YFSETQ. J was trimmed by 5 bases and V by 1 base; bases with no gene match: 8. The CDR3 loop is CASSLRASGSGETQYF. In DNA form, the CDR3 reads TGCGCCAGCAGCTTGCGTGCTAGCGGGAGCGGGGAGACCCAGTACTTC.

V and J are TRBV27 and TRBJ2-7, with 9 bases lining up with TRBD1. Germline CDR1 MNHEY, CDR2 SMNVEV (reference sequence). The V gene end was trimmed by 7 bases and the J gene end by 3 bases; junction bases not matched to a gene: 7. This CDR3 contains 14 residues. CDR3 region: CASKPGQGIYEQYF. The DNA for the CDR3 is TGTGCCAGCAAACCGGGACAGGGAATCTACGAGCAGTACTTC.

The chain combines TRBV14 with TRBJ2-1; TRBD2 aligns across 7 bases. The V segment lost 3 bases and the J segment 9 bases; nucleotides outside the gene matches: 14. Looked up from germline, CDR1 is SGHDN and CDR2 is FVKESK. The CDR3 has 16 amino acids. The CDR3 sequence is CASSHPGASGGGEQFF. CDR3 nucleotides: TGTGCCAGCAGCCACCCTGGGGCTAGCGGCGGGGGTGAGCAGTTCTTC.

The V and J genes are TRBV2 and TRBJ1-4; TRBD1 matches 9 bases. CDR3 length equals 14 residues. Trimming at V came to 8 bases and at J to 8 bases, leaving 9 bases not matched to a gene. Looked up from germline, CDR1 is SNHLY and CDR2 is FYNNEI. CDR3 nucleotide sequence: TGTGCCAGCGTACAACAGGGGGCCGGGGAAAAACTGTTTTTT. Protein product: CASVQQGAGEKLFF.

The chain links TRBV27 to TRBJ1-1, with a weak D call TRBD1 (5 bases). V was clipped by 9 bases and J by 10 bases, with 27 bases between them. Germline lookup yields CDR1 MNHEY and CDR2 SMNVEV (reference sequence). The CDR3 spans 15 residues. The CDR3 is CARIFDYRPGTRAFF. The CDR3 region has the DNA TGTGCCAGAATTTTCGACTACCGTCCCGGGACTAGAGCTTTCTTT.